This TCR beta chain was recorded in a study of T cell repertoires in cytomegalovirus infection. Study overall: Evidence of both CMV infection and a matching HLA type came from public TCR beta signatures. The study, taken as a whole, reports: Accumulated public TCR beta family frequency recognized individuals carrying CMV together with the relevant HLA. Predominance within the ex vivo response was attributable to HLA-C-restricted CMV-specific TCR beta clonotypes.

Worth noting for this clonotype: Its target is not known.

The V gene lost 1 base and the J gene lost 4 bases, with 10 bases spanning the gap. Germline CDR1 and CDR2: SGHTA and FQGNSA. The CDR3 sequence is 14 residues long. One entry per CDR3 protein, called by TCRdb with MiXCR from the reads. The data contain fewer than 200,000 distinct CDR3 sequences, roughly a fifth of them singletons. The sample in question was CD8+ T cells from cultured PBMCs, obtained from culture after CMV antigen stimulation. This receptor was taken from a human donor in good health (CMV status not recorded). Some clones in this sample may be carry-over from other donors' samples. V gene TRBV7-2 combines with J gene TRBJ2-5; possibly TRBD1 for D (6 bases). CDR3 sequence: CASSLEWGPETQYF. In nucleotides, the CDR3 is TGTGCCAGCAGCTTAGAATGGGGGCCAGAGACCCAGTACTTC. The full variable domain, with the rest looked up from reference TRBV7-2 and TRBJ2-5, is GAGVSQSPSNKVTEKGKDVELRCDPISGHTALYWYRQSLGQGLEFLIYFQGNSAPDKSGLPSDRFSAERTGGSVSTLTIQRTQQEDSAVYLCASSLEWGPETQYFGPGTRLLVL.